This T cell receptor (beta chain) was captured in a study of blood T cells in healthy people across ages. A sample-barcoded 5' primer and a J-beta primer mix were used in a second PCR of roughly 7 to 11 cycles. MiXCR was run by TCRdb on the 5' RACE reads, yielding one entry per CDR3 protein. Seen here are about 640,000 distinct CDR3 sequences, roughly three fifths observed once, and the top ten hold approximately 40%. The study's findings and limits: As naive T cell percentage varied, TCR beta diversity correlated strongly with it.

The sample, 7.5 to 10 milliliters of peripheral blood, was drawn from each donor. The germline V gene encodes CDR1 MNHNS and CDR2 SASEGT. The CDR3 is 15 amino acids. V lost 5 bases and J lost 9; bases outside the gene matches: 10. Notes on this clonotype: Its antigen remains unidentified.

Sequenced input: blood. The source of this sequence is a man aged 55 to 69 in good health. V usage is TRBV6-1 and J usage is TRBJ2-1; 10 bases map to TRBD1. The CDR3 nucleotides are TGTGCCAGCAGTTTCTGGGACAGGGGAGATGGTGAGCAGTTCTTC. It translates to CASSFWDRGDGEQFF.